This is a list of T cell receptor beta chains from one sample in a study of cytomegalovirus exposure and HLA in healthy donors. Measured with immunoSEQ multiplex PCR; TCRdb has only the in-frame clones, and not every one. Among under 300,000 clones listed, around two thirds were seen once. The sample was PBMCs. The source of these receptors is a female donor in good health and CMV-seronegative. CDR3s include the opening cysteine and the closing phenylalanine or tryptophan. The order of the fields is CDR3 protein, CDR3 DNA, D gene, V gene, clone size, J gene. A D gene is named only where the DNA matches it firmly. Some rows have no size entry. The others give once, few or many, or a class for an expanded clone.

cdr3_aa: CASSLQGGTDTQYF
cdr3_nt: TGCGCCAGCAGCTTACAGGGTGGGACAGATACGCAGTATTTT
d_call: NA
v_call: TRBV5-1
clone_size: NA
j_call: TRBJ2-3

cdr3_aa: CASSSGQLLSTDTQYF
cdr3_nt: TGTGCCAGCAGCTCCGGACAACTACTGAGCACAGATACGCAGTATTTT
d_call: NA
v_call: TRBV7-3
clone_size: NA
j_call: TRBJ2-3

cdr3_aa: CASSTSISGRAWDTQYF
cdr3_nt: TGTGCCAGTAGTACTTCAATTAGCGGGAGGGCCTGGGATACGCAGTATTTT
d_call: TRBD2
v_call: TRBV19
clone_size: NA
j_call: TRBJ2-3

cdr3_aa: CAISRLAGGSVELFF
cdr3_nt: TGTGCCATCAGCCGACTAGCGGGAGGGTCTGTCGAGCTGTTTTTT
d_call: TRBD2
v_call: TRBV10-3
clone_size: NA
j_call: TRBJ2-2

cdr3_aa: CASSVQVSDTQYF
cdr3_nt: TGTGCCAGCAGCGTCCAGGTCTCAGATACGCAGTATTTT
d_call: NA
v_call: TRBV9
clone_size: NA
j_call: TRBJ2-3

cdr3_aa: CASSAGTGKETDTQYF
cdr3_nt: TGCGCCAGCAGCGCCGGGACAGGGAAGGAAACAGATACGCAGTATTTT
d_call: TRBD1
v_call: TRBV5-1
clone_size: NA
j_call: TRBJ2-3

cdr3_aa: CSVEQGSYEQYF
cdr3_nt: TGCAGCGTCGAGCAGGGCTCCTACGAGCAGTACTTC
d_call: NA
v_call: TRBV29-1
clone_size: NA
j_call: TRBJ2-7

cdr3_aa: CASSPIRSRGTYYEQYF
cdr3_nt: TGCGCCAGCTCGCCGATCCGATCCCGAGGGACTTACTACGAGCAGTACTTC
d_call: NA
v_call: TRBV10-1
clone_size: NA
j_call: TRBJ2-7

cdr3_aa: CASSPMNTEAFF
cdr3_nt: TGTGCCAGCAGTCCAATGAACACTGAAGCTTTCTTT
d_call: NA
v_call: TRBV28
clone_size: NA
j_call: TRBJ1-1

cdr3_aa: CASSYGTTLTGELFF
cdr3_nt: TGTGCCAGCAGTTACGGGACTACCCTCACCGGGGAGCTGTTTTTT
d_call: TRBD2
v_call: TRBV6-5
clone_size: NA
j_call: TRBJ2-2

cdr3_aa: CAGGLAGYNEQFF
cdr3_nt: TGTGCCGGGGGACTAGCGGGTTACAATGAGCAGTTCTTC
d_call: TRBD2
v_call: TRBV7-9
clone_size: NA
j_call: TRBJ2-1

cdr3_aa: CAWSGQDYNSPLHF
cdr3_nt: TGTGCCTGGAGTGGACAGGATTATAATTCACCCCTCCACTTT
d_call: NA
v_call: TRBV30
clone_size: few
j_call: TRBJ1-6

cdr3_aa: CASSFKRTSGTYEQYF
cdr3_nt: TGTGCCAGTAGTTTCAAGAGGACTAGCGGGACCTACGAGCAGTACTTC
d_call: TRBD2
v_call: TRBV19
clone_size: NA
j_call: TRBJ2-7

cdr3_aa: CASSHRLAGVSGELFF
cdr3_nt: TGCGCCAGCAGCCACCGACTAGCGGGAGTTTCCGGGGAGCTGTTTTTT
d_call: TRBD2
v_call: TRBV4-1
clone_size: NA
j_call: TRBJ2-2

cdr3_aa: CAWNWDRDGNTEAFF
cdr3_nt: TGTGCCTGGAACTGGGACAGGGATGGGAACACTGAAGCTTTCTTT
d_call: TRBD1
v_call: TRBV30
clone_size: few
j_call: TRBJ1-1

cdr3_aa: CAWSVRRQGARGYTF
cdr3_nt: TGTGCCTGGAGTGTAAGGAGACAGGGGGCCCGGGGCTACACCTTC
d_call: TRBD1
v_call: TRBV30
clone_size: NA
j_call: TRBJ1-2

cdr3_aa: CASSLDGSYEQYF
cdr3_nt: TGTGCCAGCAGCTTAGACGGTTCCTACGAGCAGTACTTC
d_call: NA
v_call: TRBV11-1
clone_size: once
j_call: TRBJ2-7

cdr3_aa: CASSPLGGSASYNEQFF
cdr3_nt: TGTGCCAGCAGTCCCCTGGGGGGGAGCGCTTCCTACAATGAGCAGTTCTTC
d_call: TRBD2
v_call: TRBV7-6
clone_size: NA
j_call: TRBJ2-1

cdr3_aa: CASSLAGEAGELFF
cdr3_nt: TGTGCCAGCAGCCTAGCGGGAGAGGCCGGGGAGCTGTTTTTT
d_call: TRBD2
v_call: TRBV7-3
clone_size: NA
j_call: TRBJ2-2

cdr3_aa: CASHGGAASGANVLTF
cdr3_nt: TGTGCCTCACATGGGGGGGCTGCCTCTGGGGCCAACGTCCTGACTTTC
d_call: NA
v_call: TRBV10-3
clone_size: NA
j_call: TRBJ2-6

cdr3_aa: CASGWTEETQYF
cdr3_nt: TGTGCCAGCGGCTGGACAGAAGAGACCCAGTACTTC
d_call: NA
v_call: TRBV7-9
clone_size: NA
j_call: TRBJ2-5

cdr3_aa: CASRRDSAGTSDSYEQYF
cdr3_nt: TGCGCCAGCCGGCGGGACAGCGCCGGGACTAGCGACTCCTACGAGCAGTACTTC
d_call: TRBD2
v_call: TRBV5-1
clone_size: NA
j_call: TRBJ2-7

cdr3_aa: CASSTQWQGWTDTQYF
cdr3_nt: TGTGCCAGTAGTACGCAATGGCAGGGTTGGACAGATACGCAGTATTTT
d_call: NA
v_call: TRBV19
clone_size: NA
j_call: TRBJ2-3

cdr3_aa: CASSPRQGALNTEAFF
cdr3_nt: TGTGCCAGCAGTCCTCGACAGGGGGCTTTGAACACTGAAGCTTTCTTT
d_call: TRBD1
v_call: TRBV28
clone_size: NA
j_call: TRBJ1-1

cdr3_aa: CASSQTYDTYYEQYF
cdr3_nt: TGTGCCAGCAGCCAAACCTACGACACCTACTACGAGCAGTACTTC
d_call: NA
v_call: TRBV11-3
clone_size: NA
j_call: TRBJ2-7

cdr3_aa: CASSLGLAGANTGELFF
cdr3_nt: TGCGCCAGCAGCCTGGGGCTAGCGGGAGCGAACACCGGGGAGCTGTTTTTT
d_call: TRBD2
v_call: TRBV4-1
clone_size: NA
j_call: TRBJ2-2

cdr3_aa: CASSPGGAYSNQPQHF
cdr3_nt: TGTGCCAGCAGCCCGGGGGGGGCGTATAGCAATCAGCCCCAGCATTTT
d_call: NA
v_call: TRBV11-2
clone_size: NA
j_call: TRBJ1-5

cdr3_aa: CASSLSGKEGQPQHF
cdr3_nt: TGCGCCAGCAGCCTTTCAGGGAAGGAGGGTCAGCCCCAGCATTTT
d_call: NA
v_call: TRBV5-1
clone_size: NA
j_call: TRBJ1-5

cdr3_aa: CAWSATASSGNTIYF
cdr3_nt: TGTGCCTGGAGTGCGACAGCGAGCTCTGGAAACACCATATATTTT
d_call: NA
v_call: TRBV30
clone_size: NA
j_call: TRBJ1-3

cdr3_aa: CASTEGQSYTTGELFF
cdr3_nt: TGCGCCAGCACCGAGGGACAGTCCTATACCACCGGGGAGCTGTTTTTT
d_call: TRBD1
v_call: TRBV10-1
clone_size: NA
j_call: TRBJ2-2

cdr3_aa: CASSPGTGEVNTEAFF
cdr3_nt: TGTGCCAGCTCACCGGGGACAGGGGAGGTGAACACTGAAGCTTTCTTT
d_call: TRBD1
v_call: TRBV18
clone_size: NA
j_call: TRBJ1-1

cdr3_aa: CASSFGGNYGYTF
cdr3_nt: TGTGCCAGCAGTTTTGGAGGGAACTATGGCTACACCTTC
d_call: NA
v_call: TRBV27
clone_size: NA
j_call: TRBJ1-2

cdr3_aa: CASSKQTSYGYTF
cdr3_nt: TGTGCCAGCTCCAAACAGACCTCCTATGGCTACACCTTC
d_call: NA
v_call: TRBV18
clone_size: NA
j_call: TRBJ1-2

cdr3_aa: CASHQRGRNTEAFF
cdr3_nt: TGTGCCAGCCACCAACGGGGTAGGAACACTGAAGCTTTCTTT
d_call: NA
v_call: TRBV27
clone_size: NA
j_call: TRBJ1-1

cdr3_aa: CASSPWRRAPDTQYF
cdr3_nt: TGTGCCAGCTCCCCCTGGCGCAGGGCCCCAGATACGCAGTATTTT
d_call: NA
v_call: TRBV6-5
clone_size: NA
j_call: TRBJ2-3

cdr3_aa: CASSQSSGANSPLHF
cdr3_nt: TGTGCCAGCAGCCAGAGCTCAGGGGCCAATTCACCCCTCCACTTT
d_call: NA
v_call: TRBV7-9
clone_size: few
j_call: TRBJ1-6

cdr3_aa: CASSVGLAYNEQFF
cdr3_nt: TGTGCCAGCAGCGTAGGGCTAGCGTACAATGAGCAGTTCTTC
d_call: NA
v_call: TRBV9
clone_size: few
j_call: TRBJ2-1

cdr3_aa: CASSLLRGSFYF
cdr3_nt: TGTGCCAGCAGCCTCTTACGCGGGAGTTTCTACTTC
d_call: TRBD2
v_call: TRBV7-9
clone_size: NA
j_call: TRBJ2-5

cdr3_aa: CASSTGGQPQHF
cdr3_nt: TGTGCCAGCAGTACAGGGGGCCAGCCCCAGCATTTT
d_call: TRBD1
v_call: TRBV6-5
clone_size: NA
j_call: TRBJ1-5

cdr3_aa: CASSWTGSNQPQHF
cdr3_nt: TGTGCCAGCAGCTGGACAGGGAGCAATCAGCCCCAGCATTTT
d_call: TRBD1
v_call: TRBV7-9
clone_size: NA
j_call: TRBJ1-5

cdr3_aa: CASSGGQRYGYTF
cdr3_nt: TGTGCCAGCAGTGGAGGGCAGAGGTATGGCTACACCTTC
d_call: NA
v_call: TRBV6-1
clone_size: NA
j_call: TRBJ1-2

cdr3_aa: CASSLTREGLYEQYF
cdr3_nt: TGCGCCAGCAGCTTGACCCGGGAGGGCCTCTACGAGCAGTACTTC
d_call: TRBD2
v_call: TRBV5-1
clone_size: NA
j_call: TRBJ2-7

cdr3_aa: CASSQNRGHYGYTF
cdr3_nt: TGTGCCAGTAGTCAGAACAGGGGACACTATGGCTACACCTTC
d_call: TRBD1
v_call: TRBV19
clone_size: NA
j_call: TRBJ1-2

cdr3_aa: CASRTTSSGANTGELFF
cdr3_nt: TGCGCCAGCAGAACCACCTCTAGCGGGGCGAACACCGGGGAGCTGTTTTTT
d_call: TRBD2
v_call: TRBV5-1
clone_size: NA
j_call: TRBJ2-2